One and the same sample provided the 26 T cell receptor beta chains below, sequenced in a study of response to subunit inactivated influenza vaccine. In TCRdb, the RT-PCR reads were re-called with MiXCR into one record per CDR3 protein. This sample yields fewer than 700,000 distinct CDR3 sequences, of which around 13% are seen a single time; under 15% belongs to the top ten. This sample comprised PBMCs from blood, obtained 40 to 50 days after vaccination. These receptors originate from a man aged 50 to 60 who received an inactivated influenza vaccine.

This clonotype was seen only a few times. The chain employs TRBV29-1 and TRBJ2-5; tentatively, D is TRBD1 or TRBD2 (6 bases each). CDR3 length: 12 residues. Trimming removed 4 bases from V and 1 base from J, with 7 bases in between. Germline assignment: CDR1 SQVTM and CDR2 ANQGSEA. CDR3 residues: CSVGGAQETQYF. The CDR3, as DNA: TGCAGCGTTGGGGGGGCCCAAGAGACCCAGTACTTC. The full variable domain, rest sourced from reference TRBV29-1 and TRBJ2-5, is SAVISQKPSRDICQRGTSLTIQCQVDSQVTMMFWYRQQPGQSLTLIATANQGSEATYESGFVIDKFPISRPNLTFSTLTVSNMSPEDSSIYLCSVGGAQETQYFGPGTRLLVL.

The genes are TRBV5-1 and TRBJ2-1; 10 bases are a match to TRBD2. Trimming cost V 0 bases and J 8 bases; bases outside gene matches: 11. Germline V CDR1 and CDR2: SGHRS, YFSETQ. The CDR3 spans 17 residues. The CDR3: CASSLAGQREGLYEQFF. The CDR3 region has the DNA TGCGCCAGCAGCTTGGCCGGTCAGCGGGAGGGCCTCTATGAGCAGTTCTTC.

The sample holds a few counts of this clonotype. Written as DNA, the CDR3 is TGTGCCAGCAGTTACTCGGGGACTAGCGGGAGCAACGAGCAGTTCTTC. It encodes CASSYSGTSGSNEQFF. The rearrangement joins TRBV6-5 to TRBJ2-1, with 14 bases matching TRBD2. The CDR3 has 16 amino acids. J lost 10 bases, V lost 0 bases, and 5 bases had no gene match. Germline CDR1 and CDR2: MNHEY and SVGAGI.

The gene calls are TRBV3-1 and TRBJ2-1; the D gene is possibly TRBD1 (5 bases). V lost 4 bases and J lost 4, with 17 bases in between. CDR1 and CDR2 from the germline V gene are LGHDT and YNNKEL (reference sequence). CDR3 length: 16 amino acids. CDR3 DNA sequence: TGTGCCAGCAGCCGGTATGGCGGTAGGGGATACAATGAGCAGTTCTTC. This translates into CASSRYGGRGYNEQFF.

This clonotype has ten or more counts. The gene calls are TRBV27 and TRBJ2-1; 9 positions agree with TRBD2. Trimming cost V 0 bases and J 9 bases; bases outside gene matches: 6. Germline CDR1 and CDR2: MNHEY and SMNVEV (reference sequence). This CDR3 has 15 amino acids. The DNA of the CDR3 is TGTGCCAGCAGTTTATCAGCGGGGGGTAGGTTTGAGCAGTTCTTC. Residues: CASSLSAGGRFEQFF.

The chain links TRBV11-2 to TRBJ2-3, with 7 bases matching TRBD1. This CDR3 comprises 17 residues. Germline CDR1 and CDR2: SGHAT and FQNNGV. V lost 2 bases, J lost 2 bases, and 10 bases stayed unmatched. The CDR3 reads CASSLRTRQGYTDTQYF. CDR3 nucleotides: TGTGCCAGCAGCTTAAGGACCCGACAGGGCTACACAGATACGCAGTATTTT.

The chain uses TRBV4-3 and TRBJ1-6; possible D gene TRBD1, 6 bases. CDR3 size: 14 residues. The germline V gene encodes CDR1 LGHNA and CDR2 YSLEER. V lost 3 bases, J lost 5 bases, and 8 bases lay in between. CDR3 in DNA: TGCGCCAGCAGCCAGACAGGAGATAATTCACCCCTCCACTTT. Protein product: CASSQTGDNSPLHF.

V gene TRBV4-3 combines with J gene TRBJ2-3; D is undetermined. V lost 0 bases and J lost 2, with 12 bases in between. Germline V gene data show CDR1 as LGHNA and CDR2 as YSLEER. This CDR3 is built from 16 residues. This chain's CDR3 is CASSQDLRVPTDTQYF. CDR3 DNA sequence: TGCGCCAGCAGCCAAGATCTAAGGGTACCCACAGATACGCAGTATTTT.

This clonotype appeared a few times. The CDR3 reads CASRPGLAGYNEQFF. The CDR3 bases are TGTGCCAGCAGACCCGGACTAGCGGGATACAATGAGCAGTTCTTC. The chain uses TRBV6-1 and TRBJ2-1; TRBD2 aligns across 12 bases. V lost 6 bases to trimming and J lost 4 bases; unmatched junction nucleotides: 4. Germline CDR1 reads MNHNS; CDR2 reads SASEGT. The length of the CDR3 is 15 residues.

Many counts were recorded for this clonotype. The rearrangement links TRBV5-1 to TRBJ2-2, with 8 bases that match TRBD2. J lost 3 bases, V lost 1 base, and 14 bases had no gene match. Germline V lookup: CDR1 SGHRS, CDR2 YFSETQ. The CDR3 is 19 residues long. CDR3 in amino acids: CASSLYPQSSGDDTGELFF. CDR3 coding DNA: TGCGCCAGCAGCTTGTACCCCCAAAGTAGCGGGGACGACACCGGGGAGCTGTTTTTT. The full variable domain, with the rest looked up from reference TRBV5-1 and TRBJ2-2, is KAGVTQTPRYLIKTRGQQVTLSCSPISGHRSVSWYQQTPGQGLQFLFEYFSETQRNKGNFPGRFSGRQFSNSRSEMNVSTLELGDSALYLCASSLYPQSSGDDTGELFFGEGSRLTVL.

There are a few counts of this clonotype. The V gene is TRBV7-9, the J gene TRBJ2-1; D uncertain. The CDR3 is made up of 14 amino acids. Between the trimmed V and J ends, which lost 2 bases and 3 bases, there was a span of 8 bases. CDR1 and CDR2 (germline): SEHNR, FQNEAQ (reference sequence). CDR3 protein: CASSLSASYNEQFF. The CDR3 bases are TGTGCCAGCAGCTTATCGGCCAGCTACAATGAGCAGTTCTTC.

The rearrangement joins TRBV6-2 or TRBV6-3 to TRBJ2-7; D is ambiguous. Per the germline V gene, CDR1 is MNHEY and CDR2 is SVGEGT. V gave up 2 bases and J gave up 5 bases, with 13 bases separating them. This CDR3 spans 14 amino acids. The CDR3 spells CASSYGGRWDEQYF. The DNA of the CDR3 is TGTGCCAGCAGTTACGGCGGCAGGTGGGACGAGCAGTACTTC.

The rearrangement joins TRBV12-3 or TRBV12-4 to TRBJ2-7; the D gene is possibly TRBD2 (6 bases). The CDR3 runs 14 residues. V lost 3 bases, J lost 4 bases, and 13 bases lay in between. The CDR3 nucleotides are TGTGCCAGCAGTTTCGGGGCGGAGGGTTACGAGCAGTACTTC. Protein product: CASSFGAEGYEQYF.

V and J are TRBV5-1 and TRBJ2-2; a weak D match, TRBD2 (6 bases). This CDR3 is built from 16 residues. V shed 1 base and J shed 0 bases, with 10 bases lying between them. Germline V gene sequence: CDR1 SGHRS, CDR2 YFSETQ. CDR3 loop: CASSLPGGSNTGELFF. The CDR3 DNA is TGCGCCAGCAGCTTGCCTGGGGGGTCGAACACCGGGGAGCTGTTTTTT. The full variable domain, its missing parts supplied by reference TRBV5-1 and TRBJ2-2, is KAGVTQTPRYLIKTRGQQVTLSCSPISGHRSVSWYQQTPGQGLQFLFEYFSETQRNKGNFPGRFSGRQFSNSRSEMNVSTLELGDSALYLCASSLPGGSNTGELFFGEGSRLTVL.

CDR3 in DNA: TGTGCCAGCAGCTTACTTGCCCGGACTAGCGGTGGCACAGATACGCAGTATTTT. It encodes CASSLLARTSGGTDTQYF. The rearrangement joins TRBV11-2 to TRBJ2-3; 10 bases match TRBD2. This CDR3 is built from 18 residues. The trim removed 2 bases at V and 1 base at J, leaving 9 bases unmatched. Germline V gene lookup returns CDR1 SGHAT and CDR2 FQNNGV.

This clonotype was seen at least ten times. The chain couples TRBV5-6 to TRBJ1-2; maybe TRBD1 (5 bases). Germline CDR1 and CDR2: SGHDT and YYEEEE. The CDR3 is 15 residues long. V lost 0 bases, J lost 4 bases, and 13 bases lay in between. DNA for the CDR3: TGTGCCAGCAGCTTGGGGGGCTCCTTCGGCTATGGCTACACCTTC. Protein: CASSLGGSFGYGYTF.

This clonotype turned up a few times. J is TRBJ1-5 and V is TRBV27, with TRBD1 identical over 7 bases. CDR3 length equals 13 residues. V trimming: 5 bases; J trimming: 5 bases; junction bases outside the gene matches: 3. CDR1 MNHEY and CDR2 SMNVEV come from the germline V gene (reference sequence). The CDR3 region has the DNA TGTGCCAGCAGTCGACAGGGAGATCAGCCCCAGCATTTT. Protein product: CASSRQGDQPQHF.

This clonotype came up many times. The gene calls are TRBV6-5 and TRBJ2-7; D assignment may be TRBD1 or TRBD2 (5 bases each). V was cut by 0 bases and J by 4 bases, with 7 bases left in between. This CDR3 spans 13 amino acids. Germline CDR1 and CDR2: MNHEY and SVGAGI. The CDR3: CASSYSRGYEQYF. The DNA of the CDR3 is TGTGCCAGCAGTTACTCGAGGGGTTACGAGCAGTACTTC.

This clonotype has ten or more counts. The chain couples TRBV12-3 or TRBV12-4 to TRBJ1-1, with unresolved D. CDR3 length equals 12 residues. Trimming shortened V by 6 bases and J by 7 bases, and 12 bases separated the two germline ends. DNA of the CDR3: TGTGCCAGCAGCCCGGGTAGCGTTGAAGCTTTCTTT. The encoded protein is CASSPGSVEAFF.

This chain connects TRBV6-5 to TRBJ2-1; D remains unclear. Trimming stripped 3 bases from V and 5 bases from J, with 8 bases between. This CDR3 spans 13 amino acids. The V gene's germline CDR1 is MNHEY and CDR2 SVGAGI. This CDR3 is CASSYNRDNEQFF. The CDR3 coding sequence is TGTGCCAGCAGTTATAACAGAGACAATGAGCAGTTCTTC.

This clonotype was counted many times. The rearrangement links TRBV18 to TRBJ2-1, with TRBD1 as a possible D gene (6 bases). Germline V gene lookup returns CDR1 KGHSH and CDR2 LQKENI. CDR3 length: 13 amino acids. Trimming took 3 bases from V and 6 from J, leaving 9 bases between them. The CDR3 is CASSPGGANEQFF. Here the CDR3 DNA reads TGTGCCAGCTCACCTGGGGGCGCCAATGAGCAGTTCTTC.

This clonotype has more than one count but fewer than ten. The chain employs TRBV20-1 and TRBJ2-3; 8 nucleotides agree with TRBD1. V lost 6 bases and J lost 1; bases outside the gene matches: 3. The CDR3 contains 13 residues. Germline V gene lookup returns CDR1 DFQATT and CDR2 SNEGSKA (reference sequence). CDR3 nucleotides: TGCAGTGCGGAGGACAGGGGCACAGATACGCAGTATTTT. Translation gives CSAEDRGTDTQYF.

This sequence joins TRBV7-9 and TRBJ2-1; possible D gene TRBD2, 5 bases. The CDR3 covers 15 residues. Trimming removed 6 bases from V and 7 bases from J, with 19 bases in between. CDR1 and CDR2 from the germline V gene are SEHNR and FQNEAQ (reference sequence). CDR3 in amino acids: CASSRGWGSGNEQFF. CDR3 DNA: TGTGCCAGCAGTCGAGGGTGGGGTTCGGGGAATGAGCAGTTCTTC.

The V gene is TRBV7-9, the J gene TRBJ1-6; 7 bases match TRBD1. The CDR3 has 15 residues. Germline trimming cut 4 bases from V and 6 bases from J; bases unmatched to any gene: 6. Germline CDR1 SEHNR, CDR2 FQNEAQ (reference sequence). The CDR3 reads CASSSRTGANSPLHF. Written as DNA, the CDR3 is TGTGCCAGCAGCTCCCGGACAGGCGCTAATTCACCCCTCCACTTT.

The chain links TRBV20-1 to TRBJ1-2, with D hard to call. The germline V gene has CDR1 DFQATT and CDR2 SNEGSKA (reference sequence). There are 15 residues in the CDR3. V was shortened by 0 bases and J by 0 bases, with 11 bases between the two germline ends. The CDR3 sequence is CSARDPARANYGYTF. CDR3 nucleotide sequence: TGCAGTGCTAGAGATCCCGCCAGAGCTAACTATGGCTACACCTTC.

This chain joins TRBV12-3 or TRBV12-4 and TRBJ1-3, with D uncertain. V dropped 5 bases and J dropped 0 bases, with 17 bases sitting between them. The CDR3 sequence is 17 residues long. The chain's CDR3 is CASSPPDRINSGNTIYF. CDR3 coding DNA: TGTGCCAGCAGTCCTCCAGACCGGATTAACTCTGGAAACACCATATATTTT.